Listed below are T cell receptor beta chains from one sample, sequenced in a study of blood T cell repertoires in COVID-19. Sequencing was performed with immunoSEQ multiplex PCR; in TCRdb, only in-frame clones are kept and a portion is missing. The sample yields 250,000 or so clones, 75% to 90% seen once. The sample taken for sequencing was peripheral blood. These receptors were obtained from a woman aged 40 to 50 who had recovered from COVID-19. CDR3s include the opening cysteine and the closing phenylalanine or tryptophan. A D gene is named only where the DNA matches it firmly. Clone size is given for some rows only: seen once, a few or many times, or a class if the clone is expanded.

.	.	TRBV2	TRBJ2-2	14	CASSVLANTGELFF	TGTGCCAGCAGTGTACTAGCGAACACCGGGGAGCTGTTTTTT
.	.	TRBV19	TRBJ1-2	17	CASSPWREDRFNYGYTF	TGTGCCAGTAGCCCCTGGAGAGAAGACCGTTTTAACTATGGCTACACCTTC
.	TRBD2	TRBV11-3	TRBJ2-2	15	CASSGTSGITGELFF	TGTGCCAGCAGCGGCACTAGCGGGATCACCGGGGAGCTGTTTTTT
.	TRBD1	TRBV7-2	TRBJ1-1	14	CASSFLTGATEAFF	TGTGCCAGCAGCTTCTTAACAGGGGCCACTGAAGCTTTCTTT
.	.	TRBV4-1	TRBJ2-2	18	CASSQVLTGGANTGELFF	TGCGCCAGCAGCCAAGTATTGACGGGGGGCGCGAACACCGGGGAGCTGTTTTTT
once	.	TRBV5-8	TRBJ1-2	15	CASSFGSGGPYGYTF	TGTGCCAGCAGCTTTGGTTCCGGGGGGCCCTATGGCTACACCTTC
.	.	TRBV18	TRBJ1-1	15	CASSSAQAVPTEAFF	TGTGCCAGCTCATCGGCACAGGCCGTCCCGACTGAAGCTTTCTTT
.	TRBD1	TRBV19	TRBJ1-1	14	CASHTGQGSTEAFF	TGTGCCAGTCATACTGGACAGGGAAGTACTGAAGCTTTCTTT
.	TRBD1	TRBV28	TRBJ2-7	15	CASTQPGTGSYEQYF	TGTGCCAGTACCCAACCGGGGACAGGGTCCTACGAGCAGTACTTC
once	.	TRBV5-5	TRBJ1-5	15	CASSSTYSTNQPQHF	TGTGCCAGCAGCTCAACCTACAGTACTAATCAGCCCCAGCATTTT
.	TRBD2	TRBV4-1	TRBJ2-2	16	CASSPRTSGNTGELFF	TGCGCCAGCAGCCCGAGGACTAGCGGTAACACCGGGGAGCTGTTTTTT
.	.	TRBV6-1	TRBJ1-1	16	CASSERVRGLGTEAFF	TGTGCCAGCAGCGAACGGGTAAGGGGCCTCGGCACTGAAGCTTTCTTT
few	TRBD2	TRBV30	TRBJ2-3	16	CAWSAGLAGNTDTQYF	TGTGCCTGGAGCGCGGGACTAGCGGGAAACACAGATACGCAGTATTTT
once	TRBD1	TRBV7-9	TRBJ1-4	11	CASSFTGALFF	TGTGCCAGCAGCTTTACAGGGGCCCTGTTTTTT
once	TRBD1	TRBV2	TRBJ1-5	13	CASSGTGDQPQHF	TGTGCCAGCAGTGGGACAGGGGATCAGCCCCAGCATTTT
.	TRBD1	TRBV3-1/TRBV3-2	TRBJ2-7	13	CASSQPGQYEQYF	TGTGCCAGCAGCCAACCGGGACAGTATGAACAGTACTTC
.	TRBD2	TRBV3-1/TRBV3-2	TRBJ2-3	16	CASSQVRGMNTDTQYF	TGTGCCAGCAGCCAGGTGCGGGGGATGAACACAGATACGCAGTATTTT
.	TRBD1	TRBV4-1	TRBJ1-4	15	CASSQAGGEIEKLFF	TGCGCCAGCAGCCAAGCAGGGGGCGAGATTGAAAAACTGTTTTTT
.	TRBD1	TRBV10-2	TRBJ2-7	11	CATTGGGEQYF	TGCGCCACGACAGGGGGAGGCGAGCAGTACTTC
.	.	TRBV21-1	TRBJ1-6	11	CASNRKGILHF	TGTGCCAGTAACCGAAAGGGGATCCTCCACTTT
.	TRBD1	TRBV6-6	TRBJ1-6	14	CASSYPQGGSPLHF	TGTGCCAGCAGTTACCCGCAGGGGGGTTCACCCCTCCACTTT
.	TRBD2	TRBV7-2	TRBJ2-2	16	CASSPQRLAGSGELFF	TGTGCCAGCAGCCCCCAAAGACTAGCGGGATCCGGGGAGCTGTTTTTT
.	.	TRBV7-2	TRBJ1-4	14	CASTLGVREAKLFF	TGTGCCAGCACCCTCGGGGTGAGGGAAGCAAAACTGTTTTTT
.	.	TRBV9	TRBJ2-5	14	CASSEKGYQETQYF	TGTGCCAGCAGCGAGAAGGGGTACCAAGAGACCCAGTACTTC
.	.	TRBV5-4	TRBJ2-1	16	CASSRKKQGLYNEQFF	TGTGCCAGCAGCCGTAAAAAACAGGGTCTCTACAATGAGCAGTTCTTC
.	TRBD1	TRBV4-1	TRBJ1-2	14	CASSQETGNYGYTF	TGCGCCAGCAGCCAGGAGACAGGGAACTATGGCTACACCTTC
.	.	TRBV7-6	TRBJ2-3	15	CASSPTGGGTDTQYF	TGTGCCAGCAGTCCAACCGGAGGGGGCACAGATACGCAGTATTTT
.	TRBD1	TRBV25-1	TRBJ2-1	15	CATQSGTGIYNEQFF	TGTGCCACCCAATCCGGGACAGGGATCTACAATGAGCAGTTCTTC
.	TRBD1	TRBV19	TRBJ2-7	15	CASSSRQGASYEQYF	TGTGCCAGTAGTAGCCGACAGGGGGCATCCTACGAGCAGTACTTC
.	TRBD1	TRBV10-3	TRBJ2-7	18	CAIALTGGGGIVGYEQYF	TGTGCCATCGCCTTAACAGGGGGCGGTGGAATTGTAGGCTACGAGCAGTACTTC
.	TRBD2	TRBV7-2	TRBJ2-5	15	CASTLAGGYQETQYF	TGTGCCAGCACCCTAGCGGGAGGGTACCAAGAGACCCAGTACTTC
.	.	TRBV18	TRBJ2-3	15	CASSPRLASTDTQYF	TGTGCCAGCTCACCCCGGCTAGCGAGCACAGATACGCAGTATTTT
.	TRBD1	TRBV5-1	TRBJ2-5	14	CASSSGQGVETQYF	TGCGCCAGCAGCTCGGGACAGGGTGTCGAGACCCAGTACTTC
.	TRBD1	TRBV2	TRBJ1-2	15	CASSEGQGTNYGYTF	TGTGCCAGCAGTGAAGGACAGGGGACTAACTATGGCTACACCTTC
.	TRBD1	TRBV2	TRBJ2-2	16	CASRLTGGGFTGELFF	TGTGCCAGCAGATTGACAGGGGGCGGGTTCACCGGGGAGCTGTTTTTT
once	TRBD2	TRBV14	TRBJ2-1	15	CASSQGQGLRNEQFF	TGTGCCAGCAGCCAGGGCCAGGGACTAAGGAATGAGCAGTTCTTC
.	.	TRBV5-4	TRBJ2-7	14	CASSLGGASDEQYF	TGTGCCAGCAGCTTAGGGGGGGCGAGCGACGAGCAGTACTTC
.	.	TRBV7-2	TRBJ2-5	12	CASSLSRETQYF	TGTGCCAGCAGCTTATCTCGGGAGACCCAGTACTTC
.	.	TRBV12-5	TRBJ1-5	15	CASGSRVLGNQPQHF	TGTGCTAGTGGTTCCAGGGTCCTAGGGAATCAGCCCCAGCATTTT
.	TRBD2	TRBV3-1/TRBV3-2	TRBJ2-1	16	CASSREGSRPYNEQFF	TGTGCCAGCAGCCGGGAGGGGTCCCGACCGTACAATGAGCAGTTCTTC
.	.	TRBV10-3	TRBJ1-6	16	CAIKNAGRGISSPLHF	TGTGCCATCAAGAACGCAGGGAGGGGGATTAGTTCACCCCTCCACTTT
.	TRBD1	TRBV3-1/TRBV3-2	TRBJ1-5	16	CASSQETGVSNQPQHF	TGTGCCAGCAGCCAAGAGACAGGGGTTAGCAATCAGCCCCAGCATTTT
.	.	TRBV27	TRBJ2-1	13	CASSLRGKVEQFF	TGTGCCAGCAGTTTAAGAGGGAAGGTTGAGCAGTTCTTC
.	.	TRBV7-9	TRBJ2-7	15	CASSSRVSPGYEQYF	TGTGCCAGCAGCTCCCGTGTCAGTCCGGGCTACGAGCAGTACTTC
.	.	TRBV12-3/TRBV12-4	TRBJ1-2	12	CASSLGTAGYTF	TGTGCCAGCAGTTTAGGGACTGCTGGCTACACCTTC
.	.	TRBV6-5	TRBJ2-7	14	CASSYSGGRLEQYF	TGTGCCAGCAGTTACTCGGGGGGTAGATTAGAGCAGTACTTC
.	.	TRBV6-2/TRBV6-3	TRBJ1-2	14	CASSDRGESYGYTF	TGTGCCAGCAGTGATAGAGGAGAGAGCTATGGCTACACCTTC
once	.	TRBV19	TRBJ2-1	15	CASSMTRGRNNEQFF	TGTGCCAGTAGTATGACACGAGGGAGGAACAATGAGCAGTTCTTC
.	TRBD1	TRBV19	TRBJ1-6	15	CASRPTRDSLSPLHF	TGTGCCAGTAGACCCACCCGGGACAGTCTTTCACCCCTCCACTTT